These 12 T cell receptor beta chains were sequenced from one sample in a study of blood T cell repertoires in COVID-19 (dated by TCRdb to about 2020). The protocol used for the library was the immunoSEQ multiplex PCR assay. As stored in TCRdb, this immuneACCESS dataset retains in-frame rearrangements with V and J assigned. A fraction of the clones does not appear; measured against another copy, unresolved V genes explain less than half of the discrepancy, and the remainder lacks a known reason. This sample lists about 47,000 clones; approximately 88% were detected once. In total, the top ten clones hold roughly 13% of the sample. The sequencing sample was made of peripheral blood. These receptors originate from a human donor with active COVID-19. The donor label of this sample is uncertain.

This clone showed up just a few times. This chain links TRBV28 with TRBJ1-2; maybe TRBD1 (6 bases). V lost 2 bases and J lost 5, with 18 bases in between. The CDR3 sequence is 16 residues long. Germline V gene data show CDR1 as MDHEN and CDR2 as SYDVKM. The CDR3 region is CASSLAGANFEYGYTF. The CDR3, as DNA: TGTGCCAGCAGTTTAGCAGGGGCGAACTTTGAGTATGGCTACACCTTC.

This chain uses TRBV5-1 with TRBJ2-1, with 8 positions matching TRBD2. V lost 3 bases to trimming and J lost 6 bases; unmatched junction nucleotides: 2. Per germline, CDR1 SGHRS and CDR2 YFSETQ. CDR3 length: 13 amino acids. In DNA form, the CDR3 reads TGCGCCAGCAGCTCCGGGGGGGCCAATGAGCAGTTCTTC. This sequence encodes CASSSGGANEQFF.

The genes are TRBV19 and TRBJ2-2; D is possibly TRBD2 (5 bases). Germline V CDR1 and CDR2: LNHDA, SQIVND (reference sequence). This CDR3 is built from 14 residues. The V end was cut by 4 bases, the J end by 5 bases, with 11 bases between. This chain's CDR3 is CASSKLVWTGELFF. The CDR3 DNA reads TGTGCCAGTAGTAAACTAGTATGGACCGGGGAGCTGTTTTTT.

The chain recombines TRBV5-1 with TRBJ2-7, with TRBD1 identical over 7 bases. V lost 0 bases and J lost 3; bases outside the gene matches: 6. This CDR3 contains 15 residues. The germline V gene encodes CDR1 SGHRS and CDR2 YFSETQ. The CDR3 is CASSLDAGGYYEQYF. The CDR3 nucleotides are TGCGCCAGCAGCTTGGATGCAGGGGGATACTACGAGCAGTACTTC.

This chain connects TRBV5-1 to TRBJ1-1; possibly TRBD1 for D (6 bases). This CDR3 region has 16 residues. V shed 3 bases and J shed 5 bases, with 20 bases lying between them. CDR1 is SGHRS and CDR2 is YFSETQ in the germline V gene. The CDR3 sequence is CASSSLTDSRWTEAFF. CDR3 nucleotides: TGCGCCAGCAGCTCACTAACGGACAGTCGGTGGACTGAAGCTTTCTTT. Variable domain in full (rest from reference TRBV5-1 and TRBJ1-1): KAGVTQTPRYLIKTRGQQVTLSCSPISGHRSVSWYQQTPGQGLQFLFEYFSETQRNKGNFPGRFSGRQFSNSRSEMNVSTLELGDSALYLCASSSLTDSRWTEAFFGQGTRLTVV.

This sequence joins TRBV5-1 and TRBJ2-5, with 15 nucleotides matching TRBD2. V lost 3 bases to trimming and J lost 2 bases; unmatched junction nucleotides: 5. The CDR3 sequence is 17 residues long. CDR1 is SGHRS, CDR2 YFSETQ, per germline. CDR3 DNA: TGCGCCAGCAGCTCGGGACTAGCGGGGGGACGGCAAGAGACCCAGTACTTC. Protein: CASSSGLAGGRQETQYF.

The J gene is TRBJ1-1, the V gene TRBV28, with D tentatively TRBD1 (5 bases). Germline values: CDR1 MDHEN, CDR2 SYDVKM. The CDR3 has 18 residues. Deletions cut 6 bases from V and 1 base from J, with 24 bases between. CDR3 loop: CASSRPYGAGGTNTEAFF. The CDR3 nucleotides are TGTGCCAGCAGCCGACCCTACGGAGCCGGGGGGACGAACACTGAAGCTTTCTTT.

The chain uses TRBV19 and TRBJ1-2, with 7 bases identical to TRBD1. Germline values: CDR1 LNHDA, CDR2 SQIVND (reference sequence). This CDR3 comprises 17 residues. J gave up 6 bases and V 4 bases, and 17 bases lay outside the gene matches. In nucleotides, the CDR3 is TGTGCCAGTAGTAGCCCGAGGGACAGCAGCGTGCCAAATGGCTACACCTTC. It encodes CASSSPRDSSVPNGYTF.

The CDR3 DNA follows: TGTGCCAGCAGTTACTCGTTGGGGCTGGCTGAAGCTTTCTTT. It specifies CASSYSLGLAEAFF. This chain uses TRBV6-5 with TRBJ1-1; D might be TRBD1 (5 bases). Trimming pared 0 bases from V and 6 bases from J, leaving 11 bases between. Germline CDR1 MNHEY, CDR2 SVGAGI. CDR3 length equals 14 residues.

The CDR3 DNA follows: TGCGCCAGCAGCTTGGCCAGGGGTCCTAACAATGAGCAGTTCTTC. Its translation: CASSLARGPNNEQFF. The chain has TRBV5-1 and TRBJ2-1; weak D call: TRBD1 (6 bases). V was trimmed by 0 bases and J by 5 bases, leaving 12 bases between them. The CDR3 consists of 15 residues. Germline CDR1 SGHRS, CDR2 YFSETQ.

This sequence joins TRBV6-5 and TRBJ1-2; D call uncertain. Germline CDR1 and CDR2: MNHEY and SVGAGI. The CDR3 spans 13 residues. With 4 bases removed from V and 2 bases from J, the gap between germline ends came to 8 bases. The CDR3: CASSSGPNYGYTF. In DNA, the CDR3 is TGTGCCAGCAGTTCTGGGCCGAACTATGGCTACACCTTC.

V is TRBV5-1 and J is TRBJ1-1; TRBD1 matches at 8 bases. The CDR3 consists of 15 residues. Germline loops: CDR1 SGHRS, CDR2 YFSETQ. The V gene end was trimmed by 5 bases and the J gene end by 0 bases; junction bases not matched to a gene: 6. CDR3 bases: TGCGCCAGCAGACTAGGACAGGGTTTGAACACTGAAGCTTTCTTT. Amino acids: CASRLGQGLNTEAFF.